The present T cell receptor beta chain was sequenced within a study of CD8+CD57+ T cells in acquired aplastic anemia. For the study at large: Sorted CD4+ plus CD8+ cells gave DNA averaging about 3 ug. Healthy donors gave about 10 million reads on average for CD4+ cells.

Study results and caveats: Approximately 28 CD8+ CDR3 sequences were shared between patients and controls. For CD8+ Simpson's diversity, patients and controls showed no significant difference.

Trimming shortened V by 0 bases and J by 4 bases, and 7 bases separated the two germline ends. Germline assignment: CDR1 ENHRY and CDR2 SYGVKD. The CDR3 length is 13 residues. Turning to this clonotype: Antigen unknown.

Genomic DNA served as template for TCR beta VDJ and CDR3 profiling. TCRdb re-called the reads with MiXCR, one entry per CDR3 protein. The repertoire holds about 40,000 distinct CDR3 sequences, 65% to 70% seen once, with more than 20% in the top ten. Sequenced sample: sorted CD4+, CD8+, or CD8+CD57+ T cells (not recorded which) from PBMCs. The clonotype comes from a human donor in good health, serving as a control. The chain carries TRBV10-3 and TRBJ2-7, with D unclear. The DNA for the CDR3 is TGTGCCATCAGTGAGTCGCTTTCGTACGAGCAGTACTTC. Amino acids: CAISESLSYEQYF.